Sequencing of this T cell receptor beta chain was carried out in a study of T cell responses to AZD1222 COVID-19 vaccine. Clones were read by immunoSEQ multiplex PCR, and TCRdb kept only the in-frame ones, dropping some. In the table there are more than 110,000 clones, 90% of which are singletons. The V end was cut by 5 bases, the J end by 9 bases, with 7 bases between. The CDR3 is made up of 10 amino acids. Sample: peripheral blood, taken on day 0 of AZD1222 vaccination. The source of this sequence is an adult in good health. V and J are TRBV12-3 or TRBV12-4 and TRBJ1-2; D unresolved. The CDR3 region has the DNA TGTGCCAGCAGTCGAGGACGCTACACCTTC. It encodes CASSRGRYTF.